Described below is a single T cell receptor beta chain sequence and its context. Its antigen is currently unknown. The sample's time point: peripheral blood 6 weeks after treatment start. The patients' disease, urothelial carcinoma, was locally advanced or metastatic. The entry originates in a study of PD-L1 blockade in urothelial cancer. Study-level background: Across blood samples, T cells had a median count of around 150,000.

The CDR3 length is 15 residues. The ends lost 4 bases at V and 2 bases at J; junction bases unmatched: 6. Per the germline V gene, CDR1 is SEHNR and CDR2 is FQNEAQ (reference sequence). Study-level points and caveats: Where pretreatment blood TCR clonality fell below the median, better survival was predicted.

The data were produced by immunoSEQ multiplex PCR, yet TCRdb's version contains in-frame clones alone and is incomplete. Among about 51,000 clones, 70% to 90% were seen once, and the ten largest hold less than 3%. The chain carries TRBV7-9 and TRBJ2-5, with 8 bases fitting TRBD1. Sequencing used PBMCs, obtained around atezolizumab (anti-PD-L1) treatment. This clonotype was sampled from a man aged 60-69 years with urothelial cancer. CDR3 in amino acids: CASSWGQALQETQYF. Here the CDR3 DNA reads TGTGCCAGCAGCTGGGGACAGGCGCTTCAAGAGACCCAGTACTTC.